One sample yielded the 27 T cell receptor beta chains listed below, sequenced in a study of blood T cell repertoires in COVID-19. Sequencing was performed with immunoSEQ multiplex PCR; in TCRdb, only in-frame clones are kept and a portion is missing. The data contain approximately 200,000 clones, about 81% of them singletons. Sequenced sample: peripheral blood. Receptor source: an elderly woman with COVID-19, enrolled during active disease.

This clone was recorded a few times. The V and J genes are TRBV7-9 and TRBJ2-5, with 9 bases lining up with TRBD2. This CDR3 is built from 15 residues. Trimming removed 8 bases from V and 2 bases from J; junction bases left unmatched: 9. Per germline, CDR1 SEHNR and CDR2 FQNEAQ (reference sequence). CDR3 loop: CASASGGKGQETQYF. The CDR3 DNA reads as TGTGCCAGCGCCAGCGGGGGGAAAGGTCAAGAGACCCAGTACTTC.

The rearrangement joins TRBV5-1 to TRBJ1-1; TRBD1 matches at 7 bases. The trim removed 4 bases at V and 7 bases at J, leaving 4 bases unmatched. Germline V gives CDR1 SGHRS, CDR2 YFSETQ. This CDR3 spans 12 amino acids. The CDR3 DNA sequence: TGCGCCAGCAGCCGAGACAGGGTTGAAGCTTTCTTT. It translates to CASSRDRVEAFF.

This chain connects TRBV5-1 to TRBJ2-1; TRBD2 agrees at 7 bases. Germline CDR1 reads SGHRS; CDR2 reads YFSETQ. V lost 4 bases and J lost 5; bases outside the gene matches: 9. The CDR3 spans 15 residues. In DNA form, the CDR3 reads TGCGCCAGCAGCGGCCCTAGCGGAGGGGACAATGAGCAGTTCTTC. Its protein is CASSGPSGGDNEQFF.

This chain joins TRBV7-8 and TRBJ2-5, with 11 bases identical to TRBD2. The V and J ends lost 3 bases and 0 bases, in that order; junction bases with no gene match: 0. The CDR3 contains 15 residues. CDR1 is SGHVS and CDR2 is FQNEAQ in the germline V gene. CDR3 loop: CASSLTSGDQETQYF. The CDR3, as DNA: TGTGCCAGCAGCTTGACTAGCGGGGACCAAGAGACCCAGTACTTC.

The gene calls are TRBV30 and TRBJ1-1; no definite D call. Between the trimmed V and J ends, which lost 2 bases and 3 bases, there was a span of 7 bases. CDR3 size: 12 residues. Germline CDR1 is GTSNPN and CDR2 is SVGIG (reference sequence). The CDR3 spells CAWSPGYTEAFF. In nucleotides, the CDR3 is TGTGCCTGGAGTCCCGGGTACACTGAAGCTTTCTTT.

Only one count was recorded for this clone. This chain uses TRBV6-2 or TRBV6-3 with TRBJ2-3; 12 bases line up with TRBD2. The CDR3 extends over 16 amino acids. V gave up 2 bases and J gave up 5 bases; unmatched junction bases: 5. CDR1 is MNHEY, CDR2 SVGEGT, per germline. The DNA of the CDR3 is TGTGCCAGCAGTTACCTAGCGGGGGGGTTGGGAGATACGCAGTATTTT. It translates to CASSYLAGGLGDTQYF.

The J gene is TRBJ2-3, the V gene TRBV28; tentative D call: TRBD1 (6 bases). Germline V gives CDR1 MDHEN, CDR2 SYDVKM. Trimming cost V 5 bases and J 2 bases, with 14 bases left between them. This CDR3 comprises 15 residues. In nucleotides, the CDR3 is TGTGCCAGCAGTCCACAGGGTGTATTCACAGATACGCAGTATTTT. Its translation is CASSPQGVFTDTQYF.

This clone showed up just once. The chain couples TRBV5-1 to TRBJ2-5; TRBD2 matches 9 bases. The CDR3 loop spans 16 amino acids. V shed 0 bases and J 0 bases; nucleotides not matched to a gene: 3. CDR1 is SGHRS, CDR2 YFSETQ, per germline. For the CDR3, the DNA is TGCGCCAGCAGCTTGGTCCTAGCGGGGTACCAAGAGACCCAGTACTTC. Encoded protein: CASSLVLAGYQETQYF.

The chain couples TRBV3-1 (or the pseudogene TRBV3-2) to TRBJ1-1; no firm D call. Germline CDR1 and CDR2: LGHDT and YNNKEL (reference sequence). This CDR3 has 14 residues. Trimming cost V 4 bases and J 0 bases, with 9 bases left between them. The CDR3 nucleotides are TGTGCCAGCAGCCCCCGGGAACTGAACACTGAAGCTTTCTTT. This encodes CASSPRELNTEAFF.

This clone is a singleton in its sample. V gene TRBV5-1 combines with J gene TRBJ2-1; 8 nucleotides align to TRBD2. Germline V gene lookup returns CDR1 SGHRS and CDR2 YFSETQ. The junction had 10 bases not matched to a gene; V was cut back by 4 bases and J by 10 bases. The CDR3 is 14 residues long. CDR3 DNA: TGCGCCAGCAGCCCTAGCGGGCATCGGGGGGAGCAGTTCTTC. This encodes CASSPSGHRGEQFF.

V is TRBV28 and J is TRBJ2-5; tentatively, D is TRBD1 (6 bases). Looked up from germline, CDR1 is MDHEN and CDR2 is SYDVKM. The V end was cut by 4 bases, the J end by 2 bases, with 14 bases between. The CDR3 extends over 15 amino acids. The CDR3 is CASSSSPGQQETQYF. DNA for the CDR3: TGTGCCAGCAGTTCATCCCCGGGACAACAAGAGACCCAGTACTTC.

The chain is built from TRBV3-1 (or the pseudogene TRBV3-2) and TRBJ2-7; TRBD2 agrees at 9 bases. The CDR3 spans 14 residues. Germline V lookup: CDR1 LGHDT, CDR2 YNNKEL (reference sequence). Unmatched junction bases numbered 6, after V lost 4 bases and J lost 5 bases. The CDR3 DNA reads as TGTGCCAGCAGCCGGGCGGGAGGGCCCCACGAGCAGTACTTC. The encoded protein is CASSRAGGPHEQYF.

The rearrangement joins TRBV21-1 to TRBJ2-1; TRBD2, as called in the table, went unchecked against the DNA. TRBV21-1 is a recognized pseudogene. The CDR3 spans 21 residues. For the CDR3, the DNA is TGTGCCAGCAGCAAATCTAGACTAGCGGGAGGGAGGGCCATGTCCTACAATGAGCAGTTCTTC. Its translation: CASSKSRLAGGRAMSYNEQFF.

This chain uses TRBV30 with TRBJ2-3; TRBD2 matches 9 bases. With V trimmed by 2 bases and J by 4 bases, 4 bases remained unmatched. Germline CDR1 and CDR2: GTSNPN and SVGIG (reference sequence). CDR3 length equals 14 residues. The CDR3 DNA sequence: TGTGCCTGGAGTAGGGGACTAGCTCCAGATACGCAGTATTTT. As protein: CAWSRGLAPDTQYF.

This chain links TRBV29-1 with TRBJ2-2; 8 bases are shared with TRBD1. V was pared by 5 bases and J by 0 bases, with 2 bases of the junction left unmatched. The V gene's germline CDR1 is SQVTM and CDR2 ANQGSEA. The CDR3 extends over 14 amino acids. The CDR3 is CSVLQGANTGELFF. CDR3 nucleotides: TGCAGCGTTTTACAGGGGGCGAACACCGGGGAGCTGTTTTTT.

In this sample, this clone turned up a few times. The J gene is TRBJ2-2, the V gene TRBV6-1; a possible D gene is TRBD1 (6 bases). The V end lost 1 base, the J end lost 7 bases, and 7 bases lay between the germline ends. The CDR3 consists of 13 residues. Germline values: CDR1 MNHNS, CDR2 SASEGT. The CDR3 DNA is TGTGCCAGCAGTGAAGTAGGGGGCGGGGAGCTGTTTTTT. Encoded protein: CASSEVGGGELFF.

The chain links TRBV21-1 to TRBJ1-5; the table's D gene call, TRBD1, was not cross checked with the DNA. TRBV21-1 is a listed pseudogene. The CDR3 totals 15 residues. DNA for the CDR3: TGTGCCAGCAGGGACAAAGCAGATAGCAATCAGCCCCAGCATTTT. Its translation: CASRDKADSNQPQHF.

The J gene is TRBJ2-1, the V gene TRBV6-6; TRBD2 matches 9 bases. Unmatched junction bases numbered 4, after V lost 0 bases and J lost 7 bases. CDR3 length: 15 amino acids. From germline, CDR1 is MNHNY and CDR2 SVGAGI (reference sequence). The CDR3 sequence: CASSYSAGGRNEQFF. The DNA of the CDR3 is TGTGCCAGCAGTTACTCCGCGGGGGGGCGAAATGAGCAGTTCTTC.

This chain links TRBV5-8 with TRBJ2-1, with 7 bases identical to TRBD2. Trimming removed 5 bases from V and 2 bases from J; junction bases left unmatched: 1. Germline V lookup: CDR1 SGHTS, CDR2 YDEGEE. The CDR3 loop spans 13 amino acids. DNA for the CDR3: TGTGCCAGCAGGACTAGCCCCTACAATGAGCAGTTCTTC. Its translation: CASRTSPYNEQFF.

This rearrangement joins TRBV4-2 to TRBJ1-5; 9 nucleotides align to TRBD1. Trimming at V came to 0 bases and at J to 5 bases, leaving 5 bases not matched to a gene. CDR1 and CDR2 from the germline V gene are LGHNA and YNFKEQ. This CDR3 is 16 amino acids long. The CDR3 nucleotides read TGTGCCAGCAGCCAAGATCCTTGGACAGGGGATCAGCCCCAGCATTTT. It translates to CASSQDPWTGDQPQHF.

This clone was observed once. This rearrangement joins TRBV6-1 to TRBJ1-4; 10 bases agree with TRBD1. CDR1 and CDR2 from the germline V gene are MNHNS and SASEGT. This CDR3 has 15 residues. With V trimmed by 0 bases and J by 6 bases, 1 base remained unmatched. CDR3 region: CASSEATGGDEKLFF. DNA of the CDR3: TGTGCCAGCAGTGAAGCGACAGGGGGCGATGAAAAACTGTTTTTT.

This chain links TRBV2 with TRBJ1-5; D gene ambiguous. The CDR3 is 16 amino acids. From germline, CDR1 is SNHLY and CDR2 FYNNEI. The germline V and J ends were trimmed by 3 bases and 4 bases, with 16 bases remaining between them. CDR3 protein: CASSDGSGRSNQPQHF. CDR3 coding DNA: TGTGCCAGCAGTGATGGCAGCGGCCGATCAAATCAGCCCCAGCATTTT.

Concerning this clone itself: The same CDR3 is also encoded by other DNA sequences in this sample. The chain uses TRBV2 and TRBJ1-2; TRBD1 is a possible D gene (5 bases). V shed 1 base and J shed 8 bases, with 11 bases lying between them. CDR3 length: 13 amino acids. Germline loops: CDR1 SNHLY, CDR2 FYNNEI. CDR3 loop: CASSEGQGRGYTF. DNA for the CDR3: TGTGCCAGCAGTGAAGGCCAGGGTAGGGGCTACACCTTC. The entire variable domain, with the rest obtained from reference TRBV2 and TRBJ1-2, is as follows: EPEVTQTPSHQVTQMGQEVILRCVPISNHLYFYWYRQILGQKVEFLVSFYNNEISEKSEIFDDQFSVERPDGSNFTLKIRSTKLEDSAMYFCASSEGQGRGYTFGSGTRLTVV.

CDR3 residues: CASSLGRATNEKLFF. CDR3 nucleotide sequence: TGTGCCAGCAGCTTGGGACGGGCAACTAATGAAAAACTGTTTTTT. The rearrangement uses TRBV5-5 and TRBJ1-4, with D uncertain. Trimming pared 0 bases from V and 0 bases from J, leaving 6 bases between. This CDR3 contains 15 residues. CDR1 is SGHKS and CDR2 is YYEKEE in the germline V gene (reference sequence). Full variable domain (rest looked up from reference TRBV5-5 and TRBJ1-4): DAGVTQSPTHLIKTRGQQVTLRCSPISGHKSVSWYQQVLGQGPQFIFQYYEKEERGRGNFPDRFSARQFPNYSSELNVNALLLGDSALYLCASSLGRATNEKLFFGSGTQLSVL.

The chain is built from TRBV6-5 and TRBJ2-7; 9 nucleotides match TRBD1. Germline V gene sequence: CDR1 MNHEY, CDR2 SVGAGI. The CDR3 spans 13 residues. The trim removed 8 bases at V and 7 bases at J, leaving 9 bases unmatched. CDR3: CASRRTGVGEQYF. Here the CDR3 DNA reads TGTGCCAGCCGGCGGACAGGGGTAGGGGAGCAGTACTTC.

V is TRBV4-3 and J is TRBJ1-2; D not certain. V was trimmed by 0 bases and J by 4 bases, leaving 9 bases between them. Looked up from germline, CDR1 is LGHNA and CDR2 is YSLEER. CDR3 length: 14 amino acids. The CDR3 DNA is TGCGCCAGCAGCCAAGATCATGGGCCCTATGGCTACACCTTC. The encoded protein is CASSQDHGPYGYTF.

This chain uses TRBV20-1 with TRBJ2-1; 11 nucleotides agree with TRBD2. Germline assignment: CDR1 DFQATT and CDR2 SNEGSKA (reference sequence). CDR3 length equals 15 residues. Germline trimming cut 3 bases from V and 4 bases from J; bases unmatched to any gene: 5. The CDR3: CSASGLAGGYNEQFF. In DNA form, the CDR3 reads TGCAGTGCTAGTGGGCTAGCGGGGGGTTACAATGAGCAGTTCTTC.